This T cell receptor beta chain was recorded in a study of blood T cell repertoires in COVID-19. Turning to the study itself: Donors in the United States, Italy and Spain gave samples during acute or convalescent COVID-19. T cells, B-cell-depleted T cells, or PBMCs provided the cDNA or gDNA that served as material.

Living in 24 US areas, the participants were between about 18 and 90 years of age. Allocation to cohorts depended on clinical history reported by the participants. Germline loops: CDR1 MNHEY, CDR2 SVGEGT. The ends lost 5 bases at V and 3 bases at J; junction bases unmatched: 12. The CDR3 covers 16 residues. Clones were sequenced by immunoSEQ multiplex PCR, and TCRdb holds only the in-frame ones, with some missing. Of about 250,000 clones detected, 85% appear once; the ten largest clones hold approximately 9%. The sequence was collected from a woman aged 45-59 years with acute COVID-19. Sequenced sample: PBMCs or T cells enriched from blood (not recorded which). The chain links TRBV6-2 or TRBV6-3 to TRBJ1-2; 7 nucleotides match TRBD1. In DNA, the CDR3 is TGTGCCAGCAGTCCCTCCCTGGGACAGAGCTACTATGGCTACACCTTC. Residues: CASSPSLGQSYYGYTF.